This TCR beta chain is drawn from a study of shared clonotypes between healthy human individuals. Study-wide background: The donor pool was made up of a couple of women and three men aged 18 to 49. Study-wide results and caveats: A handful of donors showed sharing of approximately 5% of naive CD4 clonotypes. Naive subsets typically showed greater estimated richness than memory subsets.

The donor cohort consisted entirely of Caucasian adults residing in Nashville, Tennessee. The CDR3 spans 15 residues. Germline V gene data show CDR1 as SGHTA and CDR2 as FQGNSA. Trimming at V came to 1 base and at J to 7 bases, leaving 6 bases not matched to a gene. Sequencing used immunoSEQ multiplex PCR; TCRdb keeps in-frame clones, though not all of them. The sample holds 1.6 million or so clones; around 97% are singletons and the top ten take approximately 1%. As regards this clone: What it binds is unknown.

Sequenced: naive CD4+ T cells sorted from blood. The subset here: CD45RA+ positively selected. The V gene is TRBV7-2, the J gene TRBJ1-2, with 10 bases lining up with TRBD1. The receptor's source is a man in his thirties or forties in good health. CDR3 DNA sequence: TGTGCCAGCAGCTTAGTTGGGACAGGGGATCGTGGCTACACCTTC. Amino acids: CASSLVGTGDRGYTF.